This T cell receptor beta chain was sequenced during a study of cytomegalovirus exposure and HLA in healthy donors (dated by TCRdb to the late 2010s). Some background on the complete study: An earlier analysis of about 560 of the donors reported about 260 Gb of sequence data and some 110 million unique TCR beta sequences obtained from around 190 million T cells. Approximately 310 gigabases of sequencing data and around 87 million unique TCR sequences were included in an early release covering 550 to 800 HLA-typed donors. Among the roughly 400 genotyped donors, around 81% belonged to the genetic ancestry cluster associated with self-reported Caucasian donors. The study aimed to test whether signatures of past pathogen exposure could be identified by cataloging public T cell receptors. The study used immunosequencing to profile the T cell repertoires of several hundred subjects and linked those repertoires to cytomegalovirus serostatus. Besides the first cohort of approximately 670 subjects, a separate validation cohort made up of around 120 different subjects was used. To predict cytomegalovirus infection status, the study combined high-throughput TCR immunosequencing, statistical association of individual TCRs with disease status, and machine learning. A later analysis re-analyzed previously published TCR beta repertoires from 666 donors and added high-resolution HLA genotyping to study TCR occurrence patterns. In the later analysis, no new phenotypic data were used to find candidate immune exposures; instead, reliance was placed on TCR beta sequences and their occurrence across donors. An earlier analysis of around 540 of the donors applied high-throughput TCR beta sequencing to assess whether each TCR beta V gene segment acted as functional or pseudogenic. Donor age, sex, ethnicity and CMV serostatus were compiled together with the repertoire data. A later genetic analysis took genome-wide SNP genotypes for about three fifths of the 666 donors and used that subset as a discovery cohort. All discovery cohort repertoires had been generated using a single sequencing platform. HLA typing included class I and class II loci at four-digit resolution. Typing coverage varied by locus: about 629-630 donors for A, B, C, DRB1 and DQB1; approximately 500 for DQA1; more than 600 for DPA1; roughly 470 for DPB1. Roughly 5 DR-DQ haplotypes were handled as single units for association and clustering, since linkage in the cohort was strong. Among about 400 genotyped donors of the cohort, an average of approximately 200,000 unique TCR beta nucleotide sequences was sequenced per donor, of which 15% to 20% were non-productive. Study-wide conclusions, independent of this receptor: Because HLA typing was unavailable for some donors at each locus, only the typed subset was used in association tests. The study listed 150 to 200 TCR beta chains as associated with cytomegalovirus. For the cohort, immune exposure information was limited to CMV serostatus. Broadly in line with IMGT annotations, most TCR beta V segments showed up in productive rearrangements about 87% or about 30% of the time in an earlier analysis of approximately 640 of the donors. Strong co-occurrence of HLA alleles, especially DR and DQ, made assigning TCR associations to individual alleles difficult. A later analysis found that TCR association rates varied across HLA loci, with DRB1 alleles showing the most associated TCRs and HLA-C alleles the fewest. Only TCR beta chains were sequenced in this cohort, and the absence of alpha or paired-chain data limited detectable features. Across donors, most TCR sequences were observed very rarely, whereas some public TCRs were present in many individuals. A later analysis associated about 17,000 TCR beta sequences with specific HLA alleles at a false discovery rate of 0.05. Presence/absence analyses assumed roughly uniform sequencing depth across donors, an assumption that may not hold. About 15 rarely observed V segments, including chromosome 9 orphons, were excluded from the earlier analysis of several hundred of the donors because counts were too low. The 87-base-pair reads could not distinguish some IMGT-functional V segments, including TRBV6-2 and TRBV6-3, so those segments were excluded. A cluster of highly shared sequence variants was judged likely to be a technical artifact of the sequencing pipeline. A later genetic analysis reported fewer N-insertions in productive TCRs among donors in an Asian-associated ancestry cluster than the roughly 640-donor mean. Linkage disequilibrium might explain the correlated functional status among segregating V segments, but an unknown experimental factor could not be excluded. According to the authors, the approach could potentially be generalized to other disease states and immunological phenotypes. In a later analysis, most CMV-associated TCR beta chains were found to appear HLA-restricted, with HLA associations seemingly driven largely by CMV exposure. A later analysis found that HLA-associated TCR beta chains were more clonally expanded and had lower generation probabilities than equally common non-associated chains. A further reported finding was that TCR beta sequences accurately predicted the HLA-A and HLA-B alleles for most subjects in the first cohort. An association between a missense DCLRE1C variant and V-gene and J-gene trimming of TCR beta chains was found in a later genetic analysis and replicated in an independent cohort. A few of the identified cytomegalovirus-associated TCR beta chains were confirmed in vitro to be specific for cytomegalovirus antigens. A later analysis reported that several top co-occurrence clusters appeared linked to parvovirus B19, influenza, CMV and Epstein-Barr virus. In both the original and validation cohorts, the classifier was reported to diagnose cytomegalovirus status with high specificity and sensitivity.

V and J are truncated by 0 bases and 3 bases respectively, leaving an intervening sequence of 7 bases. Based on the germline V gene, the CDR1 and CDR2 sequences are SGHDT and YYEEEE. The CDR3 numbers 13 residues from cysteine through phenylalanine. Only CDR3 DNA remains: 39 bases, in frame from the first base. The cohort consisted of approximately 690 healthy bone marrow donors. Cohort members were all nominally healthy when sampled, although unrecorded immune exposures were likely present. The donor tested CMV seronegative, placing the donor among the 350 to 400 seronegative members of the cohort. A peripheral blood sample was provided by each donor, and peripheral blood mononuclear cells were used for TCR beta sequencing. The Qiagen DNeasy Blood Extraction Kit was used to extract genomic DNA from the blood cell samples. To note about this clone: Its antigen has not been determined. Base qualities are not at hand, and no much larger clone is one base apart.

Library construction relied on the immunoSEQ multiplex PCR assay. For the multiplex PCR, a mixture combining 60 forward primers for TCR Vbeta segments and 13 reverse primers for TCR Jbeta segments was used. Amplification of the CDR3 region of rearranged TCR beta genes was performed with a multiplex PCR assay on genomic DNA. On the Illumina HiSeq System, the amplified TCR beta libraries were sequenced as 87-base-pair reads. The study's processing was this. In a later analysis, some 80 million unique TCR beta chains were counted across the roughly 610 repertoires, and about 9.9 million of these chains were shared by at least two donors. A nearest-neighbor algorithm error-corrected the raw reads and collapsed the reads into unique sequences, merging closely related sequences to remove PCR and sequencing errors. To assign V, D and J gene segments, CDR3 sequences were aligned to IMGT reference sequences. For a sequence to be retained, a match of at least six nucleotides to both a V gene segment and a J gene segment was required. A rearrangement counted as productive if the CDR3 had no stop codons and remained in frame with V and J, and every other rearrangement counted as non-productive. CDR3 was defined by IMGT convention, running from the second conserved V-encoded cysteine to the conserved J-encoded phenylalanine. The earlier analysis of 500 to 650 of the donors excluded any sequence lacking an unambiguous match to a single V gene segment. An earlier analysis of fewer than 750 of the donors classified V segments as functional when productive rearrangements were above 56.7% and as segregating when the standard deviation between donors was above 5%. A statistical classification framework was developed to diagnose cytomegalovirus status using the catalog of TCR beta chain sequences. V and J gene assignment, in a later analysis, came from comparing TCR nucleotide sequences with IMGT/GENE-DB human TR gene sequences. A later analysis assigned CDR3 sequences and most-parsimonious VDJ recombination scenarios with the TCRdist pipeline. In a later analysis, every TCR beta chain was defined by the combination of its CDR3 amino acid sequence and its V-gene family, and reads without a unique V-gene family were dropped. A later analysis removed over 500 highly shared, low-generation-probability nucleotide sequences to deal with suspected cross-contamination and a sequencing artifact. For each public chain, a later analysis derived a clonal expansion index from normalized ranks of inferred template counts within each repertoire. In a later analysis, generation probabilities were computed with a VDJ recombination model fitted to out-of-frame rearrangements, and the resulting probabilities were checked against IGoR. In a later analysis, TCR-TCR, TCR-HLA and TCR-CMV co-occurrence was scored with hypergeometric tests, and a repertoire-size bias correction was applied to TCR pairs. In a later analysis, false discovery rates were estimated by permuting HLA or CMV assignments 20 times. In a later analysis, co-occurring TCRs were grouped with DBSCAN, and TCRdist sequence similarity was added when clustering was performed within HLA-allele-positive subsets. Repertoires with fewer than 30,000 or more than 120,000 public chains, plus five repertoires with anomalous nucleotide sharing, were excluded from co-occurrence clustering. In TCRdb, the immuneACCESS table is reduced to in-frame sequences with V and J assigned. These tables do not hold every clone; where another copy was compared, an unresolved V gene accounts for under half, and the others remain unexplained. The V and J calls and clone size come from that table; D and trimming were worked out from the DNA. Recorded for this sample are 150,000 to 200,000 clones; roughly 80% of them occurred a single time. The biggest ten clones account for over 2% of the sample.

The sample taken for sequencing was PBMCs. This receptor was identified in a man between 60 and 75 years old in good health and CMV-seronegative. The receptor chain draws on TRBV5-6 and TRBJ2-7; a confident D gene designation cannot be given. The CDR3 region reads CASSLVAVYEQYF. The nucleotide sequence reads as follows: TGTGCCAGCAGCTTGGTGGCGGTCTACGAGCAGTACTTC. Where the CDR3 stops, the reference TRBV5-6 and TRBJ2-7 genes take over; the full variable domain is DAGVTQSPTHLIKTRGQQVTLRCSPKSGHDTVSWYQQALGQGPQFIFQYYEEEERQRGNFPDRFSGHQFPNYSSELNVNALLLGDSALYLCASSLVAVYEQYFGPGTRLTVT.